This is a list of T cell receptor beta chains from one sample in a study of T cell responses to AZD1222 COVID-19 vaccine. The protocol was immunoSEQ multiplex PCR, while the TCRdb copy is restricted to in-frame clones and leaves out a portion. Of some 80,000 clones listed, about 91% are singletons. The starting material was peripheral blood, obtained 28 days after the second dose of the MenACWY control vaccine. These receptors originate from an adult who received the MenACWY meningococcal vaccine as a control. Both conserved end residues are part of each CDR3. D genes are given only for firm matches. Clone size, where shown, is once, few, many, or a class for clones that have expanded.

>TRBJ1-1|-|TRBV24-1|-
TGTGCCACCAGTGATCTGTCCATGAACACTGAAGCTTTCTTT
CATSDLSMNTEAFF
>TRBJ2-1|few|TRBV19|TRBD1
TGTGCCAGTAGTATGGTTGGGACAGGAAACAATGAGCAGTTCTTC
CASSMVGTGNNEQFF
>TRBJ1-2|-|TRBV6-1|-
TGTGCCAGCAGTGAAGCGGCCAGGGGCGACTATGGCTACACCTTC
CASSEAARGDYGYTF
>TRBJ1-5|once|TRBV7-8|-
TGTGCCAGCAGCTTGGGTCAGAGATCAACAGCAAATCAGCCCCAGCATTTT
CASSLGQRSTANQPQHF
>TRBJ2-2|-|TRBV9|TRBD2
TGTGCCAGCAGCCCAAGACTAGCGGGGGACACCGGGGAGCTGTTTTTT
CASSPRLAGDTGELFF
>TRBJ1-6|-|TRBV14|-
TGTGCCAGCAGCCGGACAGCTAATAATTCACCCCTCCACTTT
CASSRTANNSPLHF
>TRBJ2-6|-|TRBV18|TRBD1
TGTGCCAGCTCACCTTTTCTCCCCGGGACAGGGGCCTCTGGGGCCAACGTCCTGACTTTC
CASSPFLPGTGASGANVLTF
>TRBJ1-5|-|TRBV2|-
TGTGCCAGCAGTGAATTATTGGGGCCCCAGCATTTT
CASSELLGPQHF
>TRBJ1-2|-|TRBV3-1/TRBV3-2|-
TGTGCCAGCAGCCAGAGGGATGGCTACACCTTC
CASSQRDGYTF
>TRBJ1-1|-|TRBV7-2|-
TGTGCCAGCAGTCCAGCGAGGGCCACGAACACTGAAGCTTTCTTT
CASSPARATNTEAFF
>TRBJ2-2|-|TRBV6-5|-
TGTGCCAGCAGTTACTCGAAACAGGTCACCGGGGAGCTGTTTTTT
CASSYSKQVTGELFF
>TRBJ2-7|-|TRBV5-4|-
TGTGCCAGCAGCTTGGGCCAAATCAAGTACGAGCAGTACTTC
CASSLGQIKYEQYF
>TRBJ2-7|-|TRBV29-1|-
TGCAGCGTTGAAACCCGGGACTACGAGCAGTACTTC
CSVETRDYEQYF
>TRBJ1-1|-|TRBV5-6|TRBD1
TGTGCCAGCAGCTTGGGACAGGGTCGAGTTTACGTTGAAGCTTTCTTT
CASSLGQGRVYVEAFF
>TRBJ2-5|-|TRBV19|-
TGTGCCAGTAGTATACTGACTGGCCGGGGGACCCAGTACTTC
CASSILTGRGTQYF
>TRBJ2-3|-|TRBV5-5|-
TGTGCCAGCAGCACACTACAGGCGGGACTGCCCACAGATACGCAGTATTTT
CASSTLQAGLPTDTQYF
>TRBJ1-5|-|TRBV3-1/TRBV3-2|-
TGTGCCAGCAGCCAAGATATAGGGGCAGGCCAGCCCCAGCATTTT
CASSQDIGAGQPQHF
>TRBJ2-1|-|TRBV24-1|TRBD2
TGTGCCACCAGTGATCCAGCGGGAAACAATGAGCAGTTCTTC
CATSDPAGNNEQFF
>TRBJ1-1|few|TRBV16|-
TGTGCCAGCAGCCAATCTCGGTATGAAGCTTTCTTT
CASSQSRYEAFF
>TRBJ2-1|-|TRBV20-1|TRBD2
TGCAGTGCTAGTGGAGGACTAGTAGTCAATGAGCAGTTCTTC
CSASGGLVVNEQFF
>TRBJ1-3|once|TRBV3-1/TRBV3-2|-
TGTGCCAGCAGCCAGGGCGGAGCAGGGGACCTCTCTGGAAACACCATATATTTT
CASSQGGAGDLSGNTIYF
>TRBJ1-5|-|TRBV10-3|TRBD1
TGTGCCATCAGTGCGGGACAGGGTGGCAATCAGCCCCAGCATTTT
CAISAGQGGNQPQHF
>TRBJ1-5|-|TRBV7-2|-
TGTGCCAGCAGCCAGGACCGTGGGGCCCAGCATTTT
CASSQDRGAQHF